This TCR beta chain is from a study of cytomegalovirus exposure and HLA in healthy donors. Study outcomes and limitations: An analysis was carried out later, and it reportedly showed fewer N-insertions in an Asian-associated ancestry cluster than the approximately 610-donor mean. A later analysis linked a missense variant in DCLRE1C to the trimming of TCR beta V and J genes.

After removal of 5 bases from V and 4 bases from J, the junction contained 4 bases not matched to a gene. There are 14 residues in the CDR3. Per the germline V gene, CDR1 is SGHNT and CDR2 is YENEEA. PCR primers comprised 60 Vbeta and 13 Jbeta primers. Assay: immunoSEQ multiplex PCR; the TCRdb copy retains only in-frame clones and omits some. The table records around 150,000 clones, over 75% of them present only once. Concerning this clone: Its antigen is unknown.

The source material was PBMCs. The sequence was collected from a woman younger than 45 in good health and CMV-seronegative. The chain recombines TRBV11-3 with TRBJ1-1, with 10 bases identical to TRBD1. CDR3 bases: TGTGCCAGCAGCCCCGGGACAGGGGTCACTGAAGCTTTCTTT. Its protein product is CASSPGTGVTEAFF.